This TCR beta chain was captured in a study of tumor-infiltrating lymphocytes in primary liver carcinoma. Unsorted bulk tissue (about 20-32 mg) underwent RNA and DNA co-extraction. TCR beta cDNA was prepared out of approximately 500 ng total RNA by means of a constant-region primer. A slightly modified ARM-PCR protocol with three nested multiplex PCR rounds produced these TCR beta libraries. Primers for the first two PCR rounds were TRBV1-TRBV30 forward primers and a C-beta reverse primer (roughly 10 cycles per round). TCRdb called the multiplex PCR reads again in MiXCR, with one record for every CDR3 protein. The sample consists of some 180,000 distinct CDR3 sequences, 85% of them appearing once. Points from the study as a whole: It was in tumors, not blood, that the top-250-clone fraction was significantly higher (p = 0.039).

With respect to this clonotype: Its antigen is not known. A read error is possible here, since a much larger clone lies one base away.

The germline gives CDR1 SGHRS, CDR2 YFSETQ. The CDR3 totals 14 residues. Trimming took 4 bases from V and 10 from J, leaving 20 bases between them. Material for sequencing was tumor tissue from primary liver carcinoma. V gene TRBV5-1 combines with J gene TRBJ1-2; D is uncertain. The receptor's source is a middle-aged man with primary liver carcinoma and hepatitis B virus infection. CDR3 in amino acids: CASSPGGRSIDYTF. Written as DNA, the CDR3 is TGCGCCAGCAGCCCGGGTGGCAGGTCCATTGACTACACCTTC.